This T cell receptor beta chain is from a study of vaccination and CD4 T cells after COVID-19. Looking at the study overall: Participants received two doses of either BNT162b2 or mRNA-1273 vaccine.

This CDR3 is built from 13 residues. Trimming left V 5 bases short and J 1 base short, with 8 bases between. Germline CDR1 is SEHNR and CDR2 is FQNEAQ (reference sequence). The treatment: approximately 9-day PBMC culture with coronavirus spike peptide pools or control peptides (ViraFEST assay). Cultured CD4+ T-cell DNA underwent Oncomine TCR Beta short-read sequencing. Genomic DNA extraction was carried out from cultured CD4+ T cells. TCRdb independently ran MiXCR on the PCR reads; one entry per CDR3 protein. The table shows approximately 13,000 distinct CDR3 sequences, with roughly 79% occurring only once. On this clonotype itself: The antigen is undetermined.

Study-wide points: Apart from involving relatively few convalescent patients, the work omitted early post-infection timepoints. Analysis of convalescent patients found that 304 of 307 vaccine-specific clones were spike mono-reactive.

The source material was CD4+ T cells from blood, cultured in vitro. The TCR sequence derives from a human donor who had recovered from COVID-19. The chain couples TRBV7-9 to TRBJ1-1, with a weak D call TRBD1 (6 bases). The CDR3 nucleotides are TGTGCCAGCAGCGCGGGACAGAACACTGAAGCTTTCTTT. It yields the protein CASSAGQNTEAFF.